The clone carrying this T cell receptor beta chain was counted a single time. Its antigen is not known. The repertoire was sequenced with immunoSEQ multiplex PCR; TCRdb's copy has only in-frame clones and lacks some. In the table there are some 57,000 clones, roughly 80% of which are singletons. Single viable CD3+CD4+CD8-CD45RO+ cells were sorted as the memory CD4+ T cells. This record comes from a study of memory CD4+ T cells and cytomegalovirus serostatus. Across the study: Healthy Belgian adult donors included about nine CMV-positive and some 25 CMV-negative people.

Trimming cost V 0 bases and J 0 bases; bases outside gene matches: 3. Germline assignment: CDR1 SGHRS and CDR2 YFSETQ. The CDR3 length is 16 residues. Findings of the study overall: About 40% of the roughly 160 known CMV-associated TCRbeta sequences appeared in CD4+ memory. Suggested: most of the CMV-linked TCR signature lies in CD4+ memory cells.

The specimen was memory CD4+ T cells from blood. The receptor was derived from an adult in good health and CMV-seronegative. This chain joins TRBV5-1 and TRBJ2-7; 10 bases map to TRBD2. Written as DNA, the CDR3 is TGCGCCAGCAGCTTGGTTCTAGCGGGGGACTCCTACGAGCAGTACTTC. Its translation is CASSLVLAGDSYEQYF.